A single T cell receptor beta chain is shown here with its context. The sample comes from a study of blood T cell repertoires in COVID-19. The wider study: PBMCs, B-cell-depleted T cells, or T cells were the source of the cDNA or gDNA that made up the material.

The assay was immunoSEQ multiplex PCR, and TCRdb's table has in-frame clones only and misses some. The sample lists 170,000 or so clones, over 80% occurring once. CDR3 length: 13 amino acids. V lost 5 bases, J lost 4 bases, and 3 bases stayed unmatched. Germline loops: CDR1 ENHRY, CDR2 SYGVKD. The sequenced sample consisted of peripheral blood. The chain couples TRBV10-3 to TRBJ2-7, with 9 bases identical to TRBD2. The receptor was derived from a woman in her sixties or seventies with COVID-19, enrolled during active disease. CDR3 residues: CAISKSGGYEQYF. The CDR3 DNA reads TGTGCCATCAGTAAAAGCGGGGGGTACGAGCAGTACTTC.